Following are 10 T cell receptor beta chains from one sample sequenced in a study of response to subunit inactivated influenza vaccine. TCRdb processed the RT-PCR reads anew with MiXCR; each CDR3 protein has one entry. The table shows hundreds of thousands of distinct CDR3 sequences, with roughly 9.8% occurring only once. Specimen: PBMCs from blood, collected more than 35 days after vaccination. These receptors were taken from a man in his fifties or sixties who received an inactivated influenza vaccine.

This clonotype has only a few counts. At one of its ends the junction is not consistent with the germline gene, which may arise from a read error. This sequence joins TRBV7-7 and TRBJ2-2; no reliable D call. The CDR3 covers 13 residues. The germline V gene has CDR1 SSHAT and CDR2 FNYEAQ (reference sequence). The CDR3 nucleotides read TGTGCTAGCAGCTCCATGAACACCGGGGAGCTGTTTTTT. Amino acid sequence: CASSSMNTGELFF.

The CDR3 DNA sequence: TGTGCCAGCAGCCGAGCCCCCGGGACTGCCTATGGCTACACCTTC. This sequence encodes CASSRAPGTAYGYTF. J is TRBJ1-2 and V is TRBV3-1; tentatively, D is TRBD1 (5 bases). The ends were cut back, 4 bases at V and 4 bases at J, with 16 bases in the middle. CDR3 size: 15 residues. Germline V gene data show CDR1 as LGHDT and CDR2 as YNNKEL (reference sequence).

This clonotype was detected only a few times. The chain combines TRBV12-3 or TRBV12-4 with TRBJ2-7; D perhaps matches TRBD2 (6 bases). Trimming cost V 5 bases and J 5 bases, with 19 bases left between them. The CDR3 is made up of 15 amino acids. CDR3: CASSPAVGGWNEQYF. The CDR3 DNA follows: TGTGCCAGCAGTCCCGCGGTGGGGGGATGGAACGAGCAGTACTTC.

In its sample, this clonotype was seen many times. The chain combines TRBV28 with TRBJ2-7; D possibly corresponds to TRBD1 (6 bases). The CDR3 contains 13 residues. V lost 6 bases and J 3 bases, leaving 12 bases between the germline ends. Per germline, CDR1 MDHEN and CDR2 SYDVKM. In DNA, the CDR3 is TGTGCCAGCAGGCCGACAGGACTCTACGAGCAGTACTTC. Amino acids: CASRPTGLYEQYF.

The sample holds a few counts of this clonotype. The chain has TRBV25-1 and TRBJ2-1; D is perhaps TRBD1 (6 bases). Trimming stripped 6 bases from V and 5 bases from J, with 11 bases between. This CDR3 is 13 amino acids long. Germline V gene data show CDR1 as MGHDK and CDR2 as SYGVNS. CDR3 sequence reads: CASSPWTDNEQFF. The DNA of the CDR3 is TGTGCCAGCAGCCCCTGGACAGACAATGAGCAGTTCTTC.

The chain is built from TRBV28 and TRBJ2-7, with TRBD2 identical over 9 bases. This CDR3 region has 15 residues. The junction had 15 bases not matched to a gene; V was cut back by 6 bases and J by 9 bases. CDR1 and CDR2 (germline): MDHEN, SYDVKM. CDR3 DNA sequence: TGTGCCAGCAGCCCACCGGGACTAGCTCTGGAGGTGCAGTACTTC. Translated, it gives CASSPPGLALEVQYF.

V usage is TRBV12-3 or TRBV12-4 and J usage is TRBJ1-2; D may be TRBD1 (5 bases). The CDR3 loop spans 15 amino acids. Trimming removed 4 bases at V and 0 bases at J, with 12 bases between. The CDR3 DNA reads TGTGCCAGCAGTTCCTCCCAGACAGCTAACTATGGCTACACCTTC. Its translation is CASSSSQTANYGYTF.

This clonotype was seen repeatedly, ten times or more. As DNA, the CDR3 is TGTGCCAGCAGTTGGGCAGACAGGGCCAGCAATCAGCCCCAGCATTTT. Its protein is CASSWADRASNQPQHF. The rearrangement links TRBV12-3 or TRBV12-4 to TRBJ1-5; 7 nucleotides align to TRBD1. The CDR3 covers 16 residues. Unmatched junction bases numbered 7, after V lost 4 bases and J lost 1 base.

V is TRBV6-2 or TRBV6-3 and J is TRBJ2-7; D perhaps matches TRBD1 (6 bases). Germline V CDR1 and CDR2: MNHEY, SVGEGT. V lost 4 bases to trimming and J lost 3 bases, with 16 bases between them. The CDR3 contains 15 residues. The CDR3 DNA follows: TGTGCCAGCAGTTCCGGACAGCGTGAATACTACGAGCAGTACTTC. Its translation is CASSSGQREYYEQYF.

Ten or more counts support this clonotype. V usage is TRBV11-2 and J usage is TRBJ2-1; D tentatively fits TRBD1 or TRBD2 (5 bases each). V was cut by 2 bases and J by 8 bases, with 16 bases left in between. The germline CDR1 and CDR2 sequences are SGHAT and FQNNGV. This CDR3 region has 15 residues. CDR3 region: CASSLMGVSGDEQFF. CDR3 DNA sequence: TGTGCCAGCAGCTTAATGGGGGTATCAGGTGATGAGCAGTTCTTC.